This T cell receptor beta chain was sequenced in a study of cytomegalovirus exposure and HLA in healthy donors. Study findings and constraints: Most of the TCR beta V segments (in an earlier analysis) were productive either about 87% or about 30% of the time.

All the people who gave samples were healthy bone marrow donors. The germline CDR1 and CDR2 sequences are MDHEN and SYDVKM. The CDR3 spans 15 residues. Trimming cost V 6 bases and J 4 bases, with 15 bases left between them. The PCR used 60 Vbeta and 13 Jbeta primers. Generated by immunoSEQ multiplex PCR, the TCRdb table keeps only in-frame clones and is missing some. The sample has more than 30,000 clones, about 67% seen once; the top ten hold 6.3%. A remark on this clone: Its antigen remains unknown.

This receptor was identified in a young man in good health and CMV-seronegative. Sequenced sample: PBMCs. This chain connects TRBV28 to TRBJ1-4, with D maybe TRBD1 (6 bases). The DNA of the CDR3 is TGTGCCAGCAGCCCCGGACAGAACTTTAATGAAAAACTGTTTTTT. This gives the protein CASSPGQNFNEKLFF.